These T cell receptor beta chains were read from a single sample in a study of blood T cell repertoires in COVID-19. Profiling relied on immunoSEQ multiplex PCR, and the TCRdb table lists in-frame clones only, not all of them. This table holds tens of thousands of clones, roughly 80% found once. The specimen sequenced was peripheral blood. Receptors were obtained from a human donor with acute or convalescent COVID-19. The donor label of this sample is uncertain. Each CDR3 is given with its conserved first and last residue. Fields, in order: D gene, J gene, V gene, CDR3 protein. The D gene is left open where the match is weak.

d_call: TRBD2; j_call: TRBJ2-7; v_call: TRBV11-2; cdr3_aa: CASSPPGLAGAHEQYF
d_call: TRBD1; j_call: TRBJ1-2; v_call: TRBV7-9; cdr3_aa: CASSSDRAYGYTF
d_call: NA; j_call: TRBJ1-4; v_call: TRBV2; cdr3_aa: CASSSGLTNEKLFF
d_call: NA; j_call: TRBJ2-2; v_call: TRBV9; cdr3_aa: CASSPSTGLGGELFF
d_call: TRBD2; j_call: TRBJ2-1; v_call: TRBV9; cdr3_aa: CASSVVGLAREQFF
d_call: TRBD1; j_call: TRBJ1-2; v_call: TRBV28; cdr3_aa: CASSLGDSYGYTF
d_call: NA; j_call: TRBJ1-6; v_call: TRBV27; cdr3_aa: CASSLFDGRDSPLHF
d_call: NA; j_call: TRBJ1-1; v_call: TRBV5-1; cdr3_aa: CASSRTGTEAFF
d_call: NA; j_call: TRBJ1-1; v_call: TRBV5-1; cdr3_aa: CASSLVSPGFTEAFF
d_call: TRBD2; j_call: TRBJ2-3; v_call: TRBV11-2; cdr3_aa: CASSLGVAGGGDTQYF
d_call: TRBD1; j_call: TRBJ2-1; v_call: TRBV3-1/TRBV3-2; cdr3_aa: CASSQESAGGWLLNEQFF
d_call: NA; j_call: TRBJ2-1; v_call: TRBV6-5; cdr3_aa: CASGATSYNEQFF
d_call: NA; j_call: TRBJ2-7; v_call: TRBV6-1; cdr3_aa: CASSEGARVAEQYF
d_call: TRBD1; j_call: TRBJ2-7; v_call: TRBV29-1; cdr3_aa: CSVTPGQGSEQYF
d_call: TRBD1; j_call: TRBJ2-7; v_call: TRBV24-1; cdr3_aa: CATSARGSREQYF
d_call: TRBD1; j_call: TRBJ2-1; v_call: TRBV19; cdr3_aa: CASSIRQGAYNEQFF
d_call: NA; j_call: TRBJ1-2; v_call: TRBV6-1; cdr3_aa: CASSEAGANYGYTF
d_call: TRBD1; j_call: TRBJ2-5; v_call: TRBV28; cdr3_aa: CASSNRGLQETQYF
d_call: TRBD1; j_call: TRBJ1-1; v_call: TRBV13; cdr3_aa: CASSARDRGPEAFF
d_call: TRBD2; j_call: TRBJ2-2; v_call: TRBV5-5; cdr3_aa: CASSPPGLAGTRVGELFF
d_call: NA; j_call: TRBJ2-7; v_call: TRBV12-3/TRBV12-4; cdr3_aa: CASSFPGSEQYF
d_call: NA; j_call: TRBJ2-7; v_call: TRBV9; cdr3_aa: CASSVGGGVLNYEQYF
d_call: TRBD2; j_call: TRBJ2-3; v_call: TRBV29-1; cdr3_aa: CSVEGPLTSGSTDTQYF
d_call: NA; j_call: TRBJ2-3; v_call: TRBV27; cdr3_aa: CASSLAPSTDTQYF
d_call: TRBD1; j_call: TRBJ1-4; v_call: TRBV5-5; cdr3_aa: CASSSIGTGLEKLFF
d_call: TRBD1; j_call: TRBJ2-2; v_call: TRBV7-9; cdr3_aa: CASSPPFQGVKNTGELFF
d_call: TRBD2; j_call: TRBJ2-5; v_call: TRBV7-7; cdr3_aa: CASSSIAGIQETQYF
d_call: TRBD1; j_call: TRBJ2-5; v_call: TRBV7-8; cdr3_aa: CASSLGQGGLATQYF
d_call: NA; j_call: TRBJ1-1; v_call: TRBV19; cdr3_aa: CASSFPGTEAFF
d_call: NA; j_call: TRBJ1-1; v_call: TRBV4-3; cdr3_aa: CASSRSSLGGTTEAFF
d_call: TRBD2; j_call: TRBJ2-1; v_call: TRBV4-3; cdr3_aa: CASSQDPGGAEQFF
d_call: TRBD2; j_call: TRBJ2-1; v_call: TRBV30; cdr3_aa: CAWRAGSYNEQFF
d_call: TRBD1; j_call: TRBJ2-7; v_call: TRBV19; cdr3_aa: CASSSTGTYEQYF
d_call: NA; j_call: TRBJ1-4; v_call: TRBV2; cdr3_aa: CASTEGVGEKLFF
d_call: TRBD1; j_call: TRBJ1-2; v_call: TRBV30; cdr3_aa: CAWSVNRGGSGYTF